The clone carrying this T cell receptor (beta chain) showed up just a few times. Its cognate antigen is unknown. The read ends 3 residues before the CDR3 terminus; that terminus is restored from the germline J gene. The data originate from a study of T cell clonality in common variable immunodeficiency. Study results and limitations: Fewer deletions and N-nucleotide insertions were reportedly seen in common variable immunodeficiency TCR beta sequences. Fewer TCRbeta clones were shared among CVID subjects than controls. TCRbeta clonality was increased in CVID versus healthy controls.

The CDR3 is made up of 14 amino acids. Germline CDR1 MNHEY, CDR2 SVGEGT. Clones were sequenced by immunoSEQ multiplex PCR, and TCRdb holds only the in-frame ones, with some missing. Sampling found tens of thousands of clones, none seen once. The sequenced material came from peripheral blood mononuclear cells. The origin of this receptor is a person aged 18 to 70 in good health. The chain employs TRBV6-2 or TRBV6-3 and TRBJ1-2; D is unclear. This CDR3 is CASSYSASSDDYTF. CDR3 DNA (partial): TGTGCCAGCAGTTACTCGGCTAGTTCTGACGAC.